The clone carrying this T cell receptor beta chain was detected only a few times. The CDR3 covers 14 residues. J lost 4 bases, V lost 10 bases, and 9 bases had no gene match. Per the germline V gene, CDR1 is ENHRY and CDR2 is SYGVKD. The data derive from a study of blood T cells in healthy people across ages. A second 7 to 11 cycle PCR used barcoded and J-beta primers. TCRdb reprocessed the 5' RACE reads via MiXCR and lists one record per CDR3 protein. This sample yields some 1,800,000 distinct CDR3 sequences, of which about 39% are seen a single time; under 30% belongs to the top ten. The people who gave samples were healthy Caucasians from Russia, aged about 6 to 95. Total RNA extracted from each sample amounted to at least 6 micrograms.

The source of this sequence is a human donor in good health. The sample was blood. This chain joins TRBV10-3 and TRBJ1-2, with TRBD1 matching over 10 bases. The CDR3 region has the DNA TGTGCCAGTAACCGGGACAGGGGAGGCTATGGCTACACCTTC. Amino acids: CASNRDRGGYGYTF.